This is a list of T cell receptor beta chains from one sample in a study of blood T cell repertoires in COVID-19. Sequencing used immunoSEQ multiplex PCR; TCRdb keeps in-frame clones, though not all of them. The repertoire holds a few hundred thousand clones, with 80% to 90% as singletons. The sample consisted of peripheral blood. Receptor source: a woman between 45 and 65 years old with acute or convalescent COVID-19. Both conserved end residues are part of each CDR3. Fields, in order: CDR3 length, V gene, J gene, CDR3 protein.

>13|TRBV5-6|TRBJ1-5
CASSQSGDQPQHF
>13|TRBV2|TRBJ2-1
CASNTGSGNEQFF
>14|TRBV3-1/TRBV3-2|TRBJ2-1
CASRPFGSPNEQFF
>14|TRBV10-3|TRBJ1-4
CAISVDRETEKLFF
>17|TRBV3-1/TRBV3-2|TRBJ1-6
CASSKRAGVPDNSPLHF
>14|TRBV5-4|TRBJ2-5
CASSLDLQQETQYF
>16|TRBV30|TRBJ2-3
CAWSEGLAGDADTQYF
>15|TRBV27|TRBJ1-1
CASSLLGGEGTEAFF
>13|TRBV2|TRBJ2-7
CASEQGESYEQYF
>13|TRBV7-2|TRBJ2-7
CASSLTGGYEQYF
>14|TRBV5-4|TRBJ2-1
CASSLGLAGGEQFF
>13|TRBV11-2|TRBJ1-1
CASSLSSNTEAFF
>15|TRBV28|TRBJ1-2
CASSLGAAARYGYTF
>15|TRBV4-2|TRBJ1-2
CASSQDPSRNYGYTF
>17|TRBV6-2/TRBV6-3|TRBJ2-5
CASSYGQTSGSGETQYF
>16|TRBV24-1|TRBJ1-1
CATSPIWQGTNTEAFF
>13|TRBV3-1/TRBV3-2|TRBJ1-6
CASSFSGNSPLHF
>16|TRBV27|TRBJ1-6
CASSSTGTLPFFSLHF
>16|TRBV5-1|TRBJ2-7
CASSSRDYLRSYEQYF
>14|TRBV19|TRBJ2-2
CASSRGGVTGELFF
>13|TRBV18|TRBJ1-1
CASSSTGNTEAFF
>16|TRBV9|TRBJ2-1
CASSSTGGVIYNEQFF